These 21 T cell receptor beta chains were sequenced from one sample in a study of T cell changes during pregnancy in multiple sclerosis. TCRdb's table, derived via immunoSEQ multiplex PCR, lists solely in-frame clones and lacks some. This table has tens of thousands of clones, almost 95% appearing once. The sequencing used peripheral blood, collected before pregnancy. Every receptor here comes from a female donor with multiple sclerosis, enrolled in a pregnancy study.

In DNA, the CDR3 is TGCGCCAGCAGCTTGGCCAGGGCAGACTTCTATGGCTACACCTTC. It codes for CASSLARADFYGYTF. V and J are TRBV5-1 and TRBJ1-2, with D possibly being TRBD1 (5 bases). The V gene lost 0 bases and the J gene lost 4 bases, with 13 bases spanning the gap. This CDR3 region has 15 residues. Per germline, CDR1 SGHRS and CDR2 YFSETQ. Variable domain in full (rest from reference TRBV5-1 and TRBJ1-2): KAGVTQTPRYLIKTRGQQVTLSCSPISGHRSVSWYQQTPGQGLQFLFEYFSETQRNKGNFPGRFSGRQFSNSRSEMNVSTLELGDSALYLCASSLARADFYGYTFGSGTRLTVV.

The chain uses TRBV13 and TRBJ2-2; the D is unclear. Germline loops: CDR1 PRHDT, CDR2 FYEKMQ (reference sequence). This CDR3 has 16 amino acids. Trimming shortened V by 2 bases and J by 0 bases, and 10 bases separated the two germline ends. The CDR3 DNA sequence: TGTGCCAGCAGCTTAATTCACAGATCGAACACCGGGGAGCTGTTTTTT. Its translation: CASSLIHRSNTGELFF.

V is TRBV19 and J is TRBJ2-3, with TRBD2 as a possible D gene (5 bases). V was clipped by 0 bases and J by 3 bases, with 7 bases between them. Germline CDR1 LNHDA, CDR2 SQIVND (reference sequence). The CDR3 extends over 14 amino acids. This CDR3 reads CASSIERATDTQYF. CDR3 in DNA: TGTGCCAGTAGTATAGAGAGGGCTACAGATACGCAGTATTTT.

The V gene is TRBV5-6, the J gene TRBJ2-1; TRBD2 agrees at 8 bases. Germline V gene lookup returns CDR1 SGHDT and CDR2 YYEEEE. This CDR3 is 15 amino acids long. Trimming took 5 bases from V and 9 from J; bases not matched to a gene: 13. The CDR3 DNA reads TGTGCCAGCAGGACCGATGGACTAGCAGGGCCTGAGCAGTTCTTC. Its protein is CASRTDGLAGPEQFF. Full variable domain (rest looked up from reference TRBV5-6 and TRBJ2-1): DAGVTQSPTHLIKTRGQQVTLRCSPKSGHDTVSWYQQALGQGPQFIFQYYEEEERQRGNFPDRFSGHQFPNYSSELNVNALLLGDSALYLCASRTDGLAGPEQFFGPGTRLTVL.

The chain employs TRBV11-2 and TRBJ2-1, with 7 nucleotides matching TRBD1. J lost 9 bases, V lost 0 bases, and 5 bases had no gene match. The CDR3 is made up of 14 amino acids. Germline V gene lookup returns CDR1 SGHAT and CDR2 FQNNGV. CDR3 DNA: TGTGCCAGCAGCTTAGAGCCGGGACAGTCTGAGCAGTTCTTC. Its translation is CASSLEPGQSEQFF.

The CDR3 DNA reads as TGTGCCAGCACCACCTGGACAGGCAACTCCGGGGAGCTGTTTTTT. Amino acids: CASTTWTGNSGELFF. The chain couples TRBV7-9 to TRBJ2-2; 7 bases match TRBD1. Trimming cost V 7 bases and J 6 bases; bases outside gene matches: 11. The germline V gene encodes CDR1 SEHNR and CDR2 FQNEAQ (reference sequence). The CDR3 is 15 residues long.

This chain joins TRBV9 and TRBJ1-2; D might be TRBD1 (6 bases). Germline CDR1 SGDLS, CDR2 YYNGEE. Trimming shortened V by 0 bases and J by 13 bases, and 10 bases separated the two germline ends. The CDR3 sequence is 11 residues long. The CDR3 sequence: CASSVAGEGTF. CDR3 DNA: TGTGCCAGCAGCGTAGCAGGGGAAGGCACCTTC.

The V call is TRBV11-2, the J call TRBJ2-2; D is perhaps TRBD2 (6 bases). There are 17 residues in the CDR3. Germline assignment: CDR1 SGHAT and CDR2 FQNNGV. V was trimmed by 5 bases and J by 6 bases, leaving 22 bases between them. The CDR3 DNA is TGTGCCAGCAGCCTCCTTCGGGGGAAGCGGCTGGCCGGGGAGCTGTTTTTT. Residues: CASSLLRGKRLAGELFF.

The J gene is TRBJ1-1, the V gene TRBV4-3, with D perhaps matching TRBD1 (5 bases). Trimming shortened V by 3 bases and J by 1 base, and 12 bases separated the two germline ends. The CDR3 has 15 amino acids. Germline loops: CDR1 LGHNA, CDR2 YSLEER. DNA of the CDR3: TGCGCCAGCAGCCAGAATGGGGGGGAGAACACTGAAGCTTTCTTT. Its protein is CASSQNGGENTEAFF.

The chain links TRBV7-2 to TRBJ2-1; D call uncertain. Trimming removed 1 base from V and 6 bases from J, with 7 bases in between. The CDR3 extends over 13 amino acids. Looked up from germline, CDR1 is SGHTA and CDR2 is FQGNSA. Here the CDR3 DNA reads TGTGCCAGCAGCTTAGTAGGCGGCAATGAGCAGTTCTTC. It is translated as CASSLVGGNEQFF.

The chain uses TRBV7-9 and TRBJ2-2; TRBD2 might be the D (7 bases). Trimming removed 6 bases at V and 3 bases at J, with 17 bases between. Germline CDR1 SEHNR, CDR2 FQNEAQ (reference sequence). This CDR3 region has 16 residues. The CDR3 sequence is CASSRGAQGYTGELFF. The CDR3 nucleotides are TGTGCCAGCAGTCGGGGGGCACAGGGCTACACCGGGGAGCTGTTTTTT.

V is TRBV7-2 and J is TRBJ1-5; no definite D call. Germline assignment: CDR1 SGHTA and CDR2 FQGNSA. The CDR3 sequence is 13 residues long. Trimming removed 4 bases from V and 7 bases from J, with 11 bases in between. DNA of the CDR3: TGTGCCAGCAGCTCGGGTGGGAGGCAGCCCCAGCATTTT. This gives the protein CASSSGGRQPQHF.

The J gene is TRBJ2-1, the V gene TRBV11-3, with TRBD1 as a possible D gene (7 bases). V was pared by 4 bases and J by 6 bases, with 13 bases between. The CDR3 sequence is 14 residues long. Per germline, CDR1 SGHNT and CDR2 YENEEA. The CDR3 reads CASSSAGQSNEQFF. The DNA for the CDR3 is TGTGCCAGCAGCTCCGCGGGACAGAGCAATGAGCAGTTCTTC.

The chain employs TRBV2 and TRBJ1-3, with D perhaps matching TRBD1 (5 bases). Between the trimmed V and J ends, which lost 8 bases and 1 base, there was a span of 15 bases. The CDR3 totals 15 residues. Germline CDR1 is SNHLY and CDR2 is FYNNEI. The CDR3 coding sequence is TGTGCCAGCGCCGGGGGGGTCGTTTCTGGAAACACCATATATTTT. It translates to CASAGGVVSGNTIYF. Full variable domain (outside the CDR3, taken from reference TRBV2 and TRBJ1-3): EPEVTQTPSHQVTQMGQEVILRCVPISNHLYFYWYRQILGQKVEFLVSFYNNEISEKSEIFDDQFSVERPDGSNFTLKIRSTKLEDSAMYFCASAGGVVSGNTIYFGEGSWLTVV.

For the CDR3, the DNA is TGTGCCAGCAGCTTACGCTCTGGAAACACCATATATTTT. Translating it yields CASSLRSGNTIYF. The J gene is TRBJ1-3, the V gene TRBV7-2; no firm D call. Germline loops: CDR1 SGHTA, CDR2 FQGNSA. The ends were cut back, 2 bases at V and 0 bases at J, with 2 bases in the middle. CDR3 length: 13 amino acids.

The gene calls are TRBV7-6 and TRBJ2-7, with D unclear. The CDR3 is made up of 11 amino acids. V lost 1 base and J 7 bases, leaving 5 bases between the germline ends. From germline, CDR1 is SGHVS and CDR2 FNYEAQ. As DNA, the CDR3 is TGTGCCAGCAGCTTAGACGGGGAGCAGTACTTC. It encodes CASSLDGEQYF.

The rearrangement joins TRBV19 to TRBJ2-7; 8 bases are a match to TRBD1. The J segment lost 0 bases and the V segment lost 8 bases, leaving 3 bases of the junction unmatched. CDR1 is LNHDA and CDR2 is SQIVND in the germline V gene (reference sequence). This CDR3 is 13 amino acids long. The CDR3 here is CASGTGSSYEQYF. Written as DNA, the CDR3 is TGTGCCAGTGGGACAGGAAGCTCCTACGAGCAGTACTTC.

The J gene is TRBJ2-2, the V gene TRBV7-2; D remains ambiguous. CDR1 SGHTA and CDR2 FQGNSA come from the germline V gene. This CDR3 spans 14 amino acids. With 5 bases removed from V and 9 bases from J, the gap between germline ends came to 16 bases. In nucleotides, the CDR3 is TGTGCCAGCAGCCGTACGGTGAAATTACGGGAGCTGTTTTTT. This encodes CASSRTVKLRELFF. The variable domain in full, completed from reference TRBV7-2 and TRBJ2-2, reads GAGVSQSPSNKVTEKGKDVELRCDPISGHTALYWYRQSLGQGLEFLIYFQGNSAPDKSGLPSDRFSAERTGGSVSTLTIQRTQQEDSAVYLCASSRTVKLRELFFGEGSRLTVL.

J is TRBJ1-4 and V is TRBV6-6; D may be TRBD1 (5 bases). V lost 6 bases to trimming and J lost 7 bases, with 18 bases between them. This CDR3 comprises 15 residues. The germline CDR1 and CDR2 sequences are MNHNY and SVGAGI (reference sequence). The CDR3 here is CASRLSAGGGEKLFF. CDR3 nucleotide sequence: TGTGCCAGCAGATTATCCGCGGGGGGAGGTGAAAAACTGTTTTTT.

V is TRBV5-4 and J is TRBJ2-1; possible D gene TRBD1, 6 bases. V was pared by 4 bases and J by 9 bases, with 20 bases between. Germline assignment: CDR1 SGHNT and CDR2 YYREEE (reference sequence). The length of the CDR3 is 15 residues. This CDR3 reads CASSPDRGQGSEQFF. CDR3 DNA: TGTGCCAGCAGCCCAGATAGGGGCCAGGGGAGTGAGCAGTTCTTC.

The J gene is TRBJ2-2, the V gene TRBV7-2, with TRBD1 identical over 10 bases. CDR3 length: 17 amino acids. V was pared by 3 bases and J by 5 bases, with 9 bases of the junction left unmatched. Germline V gene data show CDR1 as SGHTA and CDR2 as FQGNSA. The CDR3 DNA reads TGTGCCAGCAGCTTCGACCGGGACAGGGGATTAACCGGGGAGCTGTTTTTT. This sequence encodes CASSFDRDRGLTGELFF.